This is a list of T cell receptor beta chains from one sample in a study of blood T cell repertoires in COVID-19. Sequenced by immunoSEQ multiplex PCR; TCRdb stores in-frame clones only, minus some. The table records 300,000 to 500,000 clones, 70% to 90% of them present only once. The sample taken for sequencing was PBMCs or T cells enriched from blood (not recorded which). The receptors originated from a woman in her 30s with acute COVID-19. Each CDR3 is given with its conserved first and last residue. The D gene is left open where the match is weak. For some rows the clone size is stated as once, few or many, or as a class when expanded; others skip it.

D gene	J gene	V gene	clone size	CDR3 DNA	CDR3 protein
.	TRBJ1-1	TRBV24-1	.	TGTGCCACCAGTGATTGGGGGGTAATGAACACTGAAGCTTTCTTT	CATSDWGVMNTEAFF
TRBD1	TRBJ1-5	TRBV3-1/TRBV3-2	.	TGTGCCAGCAGGCCAACAGGGGGTGGCAATCAGCCCCAGCATTTT	CASRPTGGGNQPQHF
.	TRBJ2-3	TRBV12-1	.	TGTTCCAGCAGCTTTGGTAGCGGGGGCCCAGATACGCAGTATTTT	CSSSFGSGGPDTQYF
TRBD2	TRBJ2-1	TRBV18	few	TGTGCCAGCTCTCGAACCCGCCCGGGACTAGCGGGGGAATACAATGAGCAGTTCTTC	CASSRTRPGLAGEYNEQFF
TRBD1	TRBJ1-1	TRBV29-1	.	TGCAGCGTAGGGACAGGGTGGGGAGACCGGACTGAAGCTTTCTTT	CSVGTGWGDRTEAFF
TRBD2	TRBJ2-3	TRBV29-1	.	TGCAGCGTTGCCCGAGCGGGGGATAGCACAGATACGCAGTATTTT	CSVARAGDSTDTQYF
TRBD1	TRBJ2-5	TRBV3-1/TRBV3-2	.	TGTGCCAGCAGCTCACCCTCGCGAGGGGGCGGGGAGACCCAGTACTTC	CASSSPSRGGGETQYF
TRBD1	TRBJ2-3	TRBV18	.	TGTGCCAGCTCATCCCCCTGGGACAGGGGGCTCGCAGATACGCAGTATTTT	CASSSPWDRGLADTQYF
.	TRBJ2-1	TRBV9	.	TGTGCCAGCAGTAGCGGAAACAATGAGCAGTTCTTC	CASSSGNNEQFF
.	TRBJ1-1	TRBV5-1	.	TGCGCCAGCAGCTTTGGGGGGGACACTGAAGCTTTCTTT	CASSFGGDTEAFF